A selection of T cell receptor beta chains follows, all from one sample in a study of CD8 T cells in ankylosing spondylitis. MiXCR was run by TCRdb on the 5' RACE reads, yielding one entry per CDR3 protein. The sample carries about 250,000 distinct CDR3 sequences, more than 20% recorded once. Sequencing was carried out using blood, either unsorted or a sorted T cell fraction (not recorded which). These receptors came from a male donor with ankylosing spondylitis or in good health (not recorded which). Both conserved end residues are part of each CDR3. D genes are given only for firm matches. Rows may omit the clone size; those that give it use once, few, many or a size class.

size	V	D	J	CDR3	DNA
NA	TRBV6-1	TRBD1	TRBJ2-7	CASRGTGQDSYEQYF	TGTGCCAGCAGGGGGACAGGGCAAGACTCCTACGAGCAGTACTTC
few	TRBV20-1	NA	TRBJ2-7	CSGAGEPYEQYF	TGCAGTGGGGCAGGGGAACCCTACGAGCAGTACTTC
NA	TRBV10-3	NA	TRBJ2-5	CAISPGPETQYF	TGTGCCATCAGCCCGGGTCCGGAGACCCAGTACTTC
NA	TRBV24-1	TRBD2	TRBJ2-1	CATSEPGSGGVEQFF	TGTGCCACCAGTGAGCCGGGGTCGGGAGGTGTGGAGCAGTTCTTC
NA	TRBV20-1	NA	TRBJ2-1	CSEKMAWGGNEQFF	TGCAGTGAAAAGATGGCCTGGGGCGGCAATGAGCAGTTCTTC
many	TRBV18	NA	TRBJ2-1	CASSPGTYNEQFF	TGCGCCAGCAGCCCCGGAACCTACAATGAGCAGTTCTTC
NA	TRBV7-9	NA	TRBJ2-7	CASSFGGALRLEQYF	TGTGCCAGCAGCTTTGGGGGGGCGCTTCGGCTCGAGCAGTACTTC
NA	TRBV20-1	TRBD1	TRBJ2-2	CSAKPGQTIYANTGELFF	TGCAGCGCCAAACCGGGACAGACCATTTACGCGAACACCGGGGAGCTGTTTTTT
NA	TRBV5-4	TRBD2	TRBJ2-1	CASSLGLARTSYNEQFF	TGTGCCAGCAGCTTGGGACTAGCGCGCACATCCTACAATGAGCAGTTCTTC
many	TRBV7-8	NA	TRBJ2-5	CASSPLGGEETQYF	TGTGCCAGCAGCCCCCTGGGGGGCGAAGAGACCCAGTACTTC
few	TRBV20-1	NA	TRBJ2-1	CSASEAGNEQFF	TGCAGTGCCAGCGAGGCGGGCAATGAGCAGTTCTTC
many	TRBV9	NA	TRBJ2-7	CASSVGPRNEQYF	TGTGCCAGCAGCGTAGGTCCAAGAAACGAGCAGTACTTC
NA	TRBV12-3/TRBV12-4	TRBD2	TRBJ2-3	CASSRTGGPTDTQYF	TGTGCCAGCAGTCGTACGGGGGGGCCCACAGATACGCAGTATTTT
NA	TRBV12-3/TRBV12-4	NA	TRBJ1-2	CASSLGGSGGYTF	TGTGCCAGCAGTTTGGGCGGTTCGGGAGGCTACACCTTC
many	TRBV29-1	NA	TRBJ2-3	CSVDSGHTQYF	TGCAGCGTGGACAGTGGTCATACGCAGTATTTT
many	TRBV28	NA	TRBJ2-1	CASSPGFARNNEQFF	TGTGCCAGCAGTCCAGGGTTTGCGAGGAACAATGAGCAGTTCTTC
few	TRBV7-2	NA	TRBJ2-1	CASSLAAGALSYNEQFF	TGTGCCAGCAGCTTAGCGGCGGGGGCCCTTTCCTACAATGAGCAGTTCTTC
few	TRBV20-1	TRBD1	TRBJ2-7	CSASRQGPWYEQYF	TGCAGTGCTAGTAGACAGGGCCCATGGTACGAGCAGTACTTC
many	TRBV7-9	NA	TRBJ2-7	CASSPRQLSYEQYF	TGTGCCAGCAGCCCCCGACAGTTATCCTACGAGCAGTACTTC
NA	TRBV12-3/TRBV12-4	NA	TRBJ1-5	CASSFVTVIPQPQHF	TGTGCCAGCAGTTTTGTGACAGTAATTCCTCAGCCCCAGCATTTT
NA	TRBV10-2	NA	TRBJ2-3	CASQGSDTQYF	TGCGCCAGCCAGGGGTCCGATACGCAGTATTTT
NA	TRBV12-5	NA	TRBJ2-3	CASGLSAEQYF	TGTGCTAGTGGTTTGTCCGCAGAGCAGTATTTT
NA	TRBV12-3/TRBV12-4	NA	TRBJ2-1	CASSLRESYNEQFF	TGTGCCAGCAGTTTGAGGGAATCCTACAATGAGCAGTTCTTC
many	TRBV20-1	TRBD1	TRBJ2-1	CSAPREGAGPATRGQFF	TGCAGTGCGCCCAGAGAGGGGGCAGGGCCAGCCACTCGCGGGCAGTTCTTC
few	TRBV5-1	TRBD1	TRBJ2-4	CASSLSGTGANIQYF	TGCGCCAGCAGCTTATCCGGGACAGGGGCAAACATTCAGTACTTC
NA	TRBV30	NA	TRBJ2-3	CAWSGPRTDTQYF	TGTGCCTGGAGTGGCCCTCGCACAGATACGCAGTATTTT
NA	TRBV20-1	TRBD2	TRBJ2-5	CSANSGGAEETQYF	TGCAGTGCTAATAGCGGGGGGGCAGAAGAGACCCAGTACTTC
NA	TRBV6-1	NA	TRBJ2-7	CASSEVLVYEQYF	TGTGCCAGCAGTGAAGTACTGGTCTACGAGCAGTACTTC
many	TRBV18	NA	TRBJ2-1	CASSPPSSRSSYNEQFF	TGTGCCAGCTCACCACCTTCTTCTCGTAGCTCCTACAATGAGCAGTTCTTC
many	TRBV20-1	TRBD2	TRBJ2-1	CSARFPGLAGGSSYNEQFF	TGCAGTGCTAGATTTCCCGGACTAGCGGGGGGAAGCTCCTACAATGAGCAGTTCTTC
few	TRBV28	NA	TRBJ2-7	CASRQIAYEQYF	TGTGCCAGCAGACAGATCGCCTACGAGCAGTACTTC
many	TRBV20-1	TRBD1	TRBJ1-6	CSARDPAGGHSPLHF	TGCAGTGCTAGAGATCCGGCAGGGGGACATTCACCCCTCCACTTT
few	TRBV7-9	NA	TRBJ2-1	CASSLVVGNYNEQFF	TGTGCCAGCAGCTTAGTAGTGGGAAACTACAATGAGCAGTTCTTC
few	TRBV6-5	TRBD1	TRBJ2-5	CANSYKQGAWETQYF	TGTGCCAACAGCTATAAACAGGGGGCCTGGGAGACCCAGTACTTC
many	TRBV12-3/TRBV12-4	TRBD2	TRBJ2-2	CASTLLAGANTGELFF	TGTGCCAGCACCCTGCTAGCGGGGGCCAACACCGGGGAGCTGTTTTTT
NA	TRBV6-1	TRBD1	TRBJ2-1	CASETGGGYNEQFF	TGTGCCAGCGAGACAGGGGGCGGTTACAATGAGCAGTTCTTC
NA	TRBV6-1	TRBD2	TRBJ2-1	CASRPGGRNEQFF	TGTGCCAGCAGACCGGGGGGGCGTAATGAGCAGTTCTTC
NA	TRBV10-2	NA	TRBJ2-1	CASSVEGADYNEQFF	TGCGCCAGCAGTGTTGAAGGGGCCGACTACAATGAGCAGTTCTTC
few	TRBV20-1	TRBD1	TRBJ1-1	CSARYPGQEAFF	TGCAGTGCTAGATATCCGGGACAGGAAGCTTTCTTT
NA	TRBV20-1	TRBD2	TRBJ2-1	CSARAHTGGYNEQFF	TGCAGTGCTAGAGCTCACACGGGGGGCTACAATGAGCAGTTCTTC
many	TRBV6-1	TRBD1	TRBJ2-5	CASSQTGWGETQYF	TGTGCCAGCAGTCAGACAGGGTGGGGAGAGACCCAGTACTTC
NA	TRBV3-1	NA	TRBJ2-7	CASSQDTLAGTRDEQYF	TGTGCCAGCAGCCAAGATACTCTTGCGGGGACGAGAGACGAGCAGTACTTC
many	TRBV10-2	TRBD2	TRBJ2-7	CASSDSAGGGPTYEQYF	TGCGCCAGCAGTGACTCGGCCGGGGGGGGGCCAACCTACGAGCAGTACTTC
NA	TRBV2	NA	TRBJ2-2	CASIRGDKTGELFF	TGTGCCAGCATTCGAGGGGATAAAACCGGGGAGCTGTTTTTT
few	TRBV20-1	TRBD2	TRBJ2-3	CSAKRRGGTDTQYF	TGCAGTGCTAAGCGGCGGGGGGGAACAGATACGCAGTATTTT